These 26 T cell receptor beta chains originate from one sample sequenced in a study of T-cell reconstitution after alpha-beta-depleted transplantation in children. Unique molecular identifiers were used to barcode this TCRbeta library. TCRdb reprocessed the PCR reads via MiXCR and lists one record per CDR3 protein. The sample holds 700,000 to 950,000 distinct CDR3 sequences, around 17% seen once. The sequencing used PBMCs, mostly from graft donor cells, collected 360 days after TCRalphabeta/CD19-depleted stem cell transplant. The receptors originated from a male patient younger than 18 who had a stem cell transplant for acute lymphoblastic leukemia, so the T cells may come from the graft donor.

This sequence joins TRBV12-5 and TRBJ2-1, with 13 bases matching TRBD2. The V gene end was trimmed by 0 bases and the J gene end by 7 bases; junction bases not matched to a gene: 6. From germline, CDR1 is LGHNT and CDR2 FRNRAP. CDR3 length: 17 amino acids. CDR3 region: CASGLVRTSGSTNEQFF. CDR3 coding DNA: TGTGCTAGTGGTTTGGTAAGGACTAGCGGGAGTACGAATGAGCAGTTCTTC.

This clonotype has at least ten counts. The chain combines TRBV20-1 with TRBJ1-5; possibly TRBD1 for D (5 bases). From germline, CDR1 is DFQATT and CDR2 SNEGSKA (reference sequence). The CDR3 runs to 15 residues. V was shortened by 0 bases and J by 0 bases, with 9 bases between the two germline ends. The CDR3 DNA is TGCAGTGCTAGAGAAACAGGTTATAGCAATCAGCCCCAGCATTTT. This sequence encodes CSARETGYSNQPQHF.

This clonotype was found a few times. This chain joins TRBV12-3 or TRBV12-4 and TRBJ2-2; no reliable D call. This CDR3 comprises 12 residues. V lost 6 bases to trimming and J lost 8 bases, with 10 bases between them. The CDR3 sequence is CASRSRWGELFF. The CDR3 bases are TGTGCCAGCAGATCCCGTTGGGGGGAGCTGTTTTTT.

This clonotype occurred a few times. The chain uses TRBV3-1 and TRBJ2-3, with 11 bases matching TRBD2. The J segment lost 2 bases and the V segment lost 6 bases, leaving 7 bases of the junction unmatched. This CDR3 has 16 amino acids. CDR1 and CDR2 (germline): LGHDT, YNNKEL (reference sequence). CDR3: CASRSSGRGFTDTQYF. For the CDR3, the DNA is TGTGCCAGCAGGAGTAGCGGGAGGGGATTCACAGATACGCAGTATTTT.

This clonotype showed up many times. The rearrangement links TRBV12-3 or TRBV12-4 to TRBJ2-1; D gene uncertain. The CDR3 loop spans 15 amino acids. Trimming shortened V by 6 bases and J by 9 bases, and 21 bases separated the two germline ends. The chain's CDR3 is CASSLGPPGTSEQFF. The CDR3 nucleotides read TGTGCCAGCAGCCTCGGTCCACCCGGTACCAGTGAGCAGTTCTTC.

The chain has TRBV6-4 and TRBJ2-1; 9 nucleotides align to TRBD2. Trimming at V came to 2 bases and at J to 7 bases, leaving 6 bases not matched to a gene. The germline gives CDR1 MRHNA, CDR2 SNTAGT. The CDR3 is 15 amino acids. CDR3 coding DNA: TGTGCCAGCAGTGACGGTAGCGGGAGCGTGAATGAGCAGTTCTTC. As protein: CASSDGSGSVNEQFF.

The chain is built from TRBV2 and TRBJ1-2; D remains ambiguous. This CDR3 is 13 amino acids long. Germline V gene sequence: CDR1 SNHLY, CDR2 FYNNEI. The V gene lost 6 bases and the J gene lost 3 bases, with 11 bases spanning the gap. The CDR3 DNA reads as TGTGCCAGCAGCGTCACAGCGGACTATGGCTACACCTTC. Encoded protein: CASSVTADYGYTF.

This clonotype was detected ten times or more. This chain joins TRBV12-3 or TRBV12-4 and TRBJ2-6; D is uncertain. The CDR3 spans 15 residues. Trimming cost V 2 bases and J 1 base, with 6 bases left between them. The CDR3 region is CASSLWVSGANVLTF. CDR3 in DNA: TGTGCCAGCAGTTTATGGGTTTCTGGGGCCAACGTCCTGACTTTC.

This clonotype was detected a few times. CDR3 sequence (DNA): TGCAGCGCGGGGGACACTATCAATCAGCCCCAGCATTTT. Encoded protein: CSAGDTINQPQHF. The chain employs TRBV29-1 and TRBJ1-5, with D maybe TRBD1 (6 bases). The ends were cut back, 7 bases at V and 3 bases at J, with 13 bases in the middle. This CDR3 region has 13 residues. Germline CDR1 and CDR2: SQVTM and ANQGSEA.

Only a few counts were recorded for this clonotype. The chain employs TRBV7-9 and TRBJ2-3; D gene ambiguous. Germline values: CDR1 SEHNR, CDR2 FQNEAQ (reference sequence). The CDR3 runs 14 residues. Trimming shortened V by 1 base and J by 3 bases, and 8 bases separated the two germline ends. CDR3 loop: CASSLVGRTDTQYF. The DNA for the CDR3 is TGTGCCAGCAGCTTAGTAGGCCGGACAGATACGCAGTATTTT. Looking up the rest from reference TRBV7-9 and TRBJ2-3 gives the full variable domain: DTGVSQNPRHKITKRGQNVTFRCDPISEHNRLYWYRQTLGQGPEFLTYFQNEAQLEKSRLLSDRFSAERPKGSFSTLEIQRTEQGDSAMYLCASSLVGRTDTQYFGPGTRLTVL.

The CDR3 nucleotides read TGCGCCAGCAGCGCCGGCTCGACAGGGTCCCTGACTTTC. Translation: CASSAGSTGSLTF. This chain links TRBV5-1 with TRBJ2-6, with 7 nucleotides matching TRBD1. The CDR3 is made up of 13 amino acids. Germline V gene lookup returns CDR1 SGHRS and CDR2 YFSETQ. Losses at the gene ends were 4 bases for V and 15 bases for J; bases not matched to a gene: 10.

This clonotype was detected ten times or more. V usage is TRBV12-3 or TRBV12-4 and J usage is TRBJ2-1; D not certain. Trimming stripped 5 bases from V and 10 bases from J, with 15 bases between. The CDR3 is made up of 13 amino acids. The chain's CDR3 is CASSIEIGQEQFF. CDR3 coding DNA: TGTGCCAGCAGTATCGAGATTGGGCAGGAGCAGTTCTTC.

This clonotype was seen a few times. The chain links TRBV10-3 to TRBJ2-1, with D maybe TRBD2 (6 bases). Germline values: CDR1 ENHRY, CDR2 SYGVKD. Trimming pared 4 bases from V and 1 base from J, leaving 20 bases between. This CDR3 contains 18 residues. DNA of the CDR3: TGTGCCATCAGTGTATCCGGGCTAGCGACTGAGTCCTACAATGAGCAGTTCTTC. As protein: CAISVSGLATESYNEQFF.

This clonotype was seen more than once but under ten times. The rearrangement links TRBV24-1 to TRBJ2-2; TRBD1 matches at 9 bases. CDR1 KGHDR and CDR2 SFDVKD come from the germline V gene. The length of the CDR3 is 14 residues. J lost 1 base, V lost 7 bases, and 0 bases had no gene match. For the CDR3, the DNA is TGTGCCACCAGGGGACAGGGGAACACCGGGGAGCTGTTTTTT. It codes for CATRGQGNTGELFF.

This clonotype occurred many times. The V and J genes are TRBV29-1 and TRBJ2-7; 9 nucleotides line up with TRBD1. CDR3 length: 13 amino acids. The germline V gene encodes CDR1 SQVTM and CDR2 ANQGSEA. Trimming at V came to 7 bases and at J to 6 bases, leaving 10 bases not matched to a gene. The CDR3 spells CSAANRGLGEQYF. The DNA for the CDR3 is TGCAGCGCCGCAAACAGGGGGCTCGGCGAGCAGTACTTC.

This sequence joins TRBV28 and TRBJ1-6; D unclear. Germline V gives CDR1 MDHEN, CDR2 SYDVKM. The CDR3 loop spans 13 amino acids. Trimming took 6 bases from V and 9 from J, leaving 12 bases between them. DNA for the CDR3: TGTGCCAGCAGAAACCAAGAAGGTTCACCCCTCCACTTT. Protein: CASRNQEGSPLHF.

The chain links TRBV5-1 to TRBJ1-4; tentatively, D is TRBD1 (6 bases). V lost 0 bases and J 8 bases, leaving 14 bases between the germline ends. The CDR3 contains 15 residues. Per the germline V gene, CDR1 is SGHRS and CDR2 is YFSETQ. The CDR3: CASSLAAGVGEKLFF. The CDR3 DNA is TGCGCCAGCAGCTTGGCGGCAGGGGTTGGAGAAAAACTGTTTTTT.

This clonotype was seen at least ten times. The CDR3 reads CASSRLADTQYF. DNA of the CDR3: TGTGCCAGCAGCCGACTCGCAGATACGCAGTATTTT. The chain couples TRBV7-6 to TRBJ2-3, with D uncertain. The CDR3 is made up of 12 amino acids. V dropped 5 bases and J dropped 4 bases, with 7 bases sitting between them. Germline-derived CDR1 and CDR2 are SGHVS and FNYEAQ.

Only a few counts were recorded for this clonotype. The rearrangement uses TRBV29-1 and TRBJ2-7; D could derive from TRBD1 or TRBD2 (5 bases each). Trimming removed 3 bases from V and 4 bases from J, with 10 bases in between. Germline CDR1 reads SQVTM; CDR2 reads ANQGSEA. This CDR3 has 12 residues. Here the CDR3 reads CSVESEGYEQYF. CDR3 DNA: TGCAGCGTTGAGTCAGAGGGGTACGAGCAGTACTTC.

This chain uses TRBV10-3 with TRBJ1-5; D may be TRBD1 (5 bases). Germline loops: CDR1 ENHRY, CDR2 SYGVKD. Trimming cost V 2 bases and J 4 bases, with 9 bases left between them. There are 14 residues in the CDR3. CDR3 coding DNA: TGTGCCATCAGTGAGGTCCCAGGGAATCAGCCCCAGCATTTT. Translated: CAISEVPGNQPQHF.

This clonotype has just a few counts. The rearrangement uses TRBV7-9 and TRBJ1-1; D perhaps matches TRBD1 (5 bases). The length of the CDR3 is 14 residues. V lost 5 bases, J lost 0 bases, and 10 bases lay in between. The germline V gene has CDR1 SEHNR and CDR2 FQNEAQ (reference sequence). The CDR3 DNA reads as TGTGCCAGCAGCCCCGGGGCCCTGAACACTGAAGCTTTCTTT. Protein: CASSPGALNTEAFF.

In this sample, this clonotype turned up a few times. The rearrangement links TRBV24-1 to TRBJ2-5, with D possibly matching TRBD2 (5 bases). The germline V gene has CDR1 KGHDR and CDR2 SFDVKD. The CDR3 runs 13 residues. V lost 0 bases and J 4 bases, leaving 5 bases between the germline ends. CDR3 region: CATSDLRGETQYF. The CDR3 nucleotides are TGTGCCACCAGTGATTTGCGGGGAGAGACCCAGTACTTC.

The rearrangement uses TRBV28 and TRBJ1-1, with D tentatively TRBD1 (5 bases). Deletions cut 6 bases from V and 2 bases from J, with 16 bases between. Germline V CDR1 and CDR2: MDHEN, SYDVKM. This CDR3 is built from 15 residues. The CDR3 reads CASSAIRQYNTEAFF. CDR3 DNA sequence: TGTGCCAGCAGCGCGATACGACAGTACAACACTGAAGCTTTCTTT.

This clonotype appeared a few times. The chain combines TRBV12-3 or TRBV12-4 with TRBJ2-7; 8 bases map to TRBD2. This CDR3 comprises 16 residues. V lost 5 bases, J lost 1 base, and 10 bases stayed unmatched. The CDR3 nucleotides read TGTGCCAGCAGTGAACTAGCGGTCTTAACGTCCTACGAGCAGTACTTC. Translating gives CASSELAVLTSYEQYF.

The DNA of the CDR3 is TGCAGCGCAGAAAACAGGGAGGACTATGGCTACACCTTC. Its translation is CSAENREDYGYTF. The gene calls are TRBV29-1 and TRBJ1-2; possible D gene TRBD1, 6 bases. The CDR3 is 13 residues long. V shed 7 bases and J shed 3 bases, with 15 bases lying between them. Germline CDR1 reads SQVTM; CDR2 reads ANQGSEA.

The genes are TRBV7-9 and TRBJ2-1, with TRBD2 matching 7 bases. V was pared by 5 bases and J by 7 bases, with 14 bases of the junction left unmatched. Germline V gene data show CDR1 as SEHNR and CDR2 as FQNEAQ (reference sequence). The CDR3 runs to 16 residues. CDR3 sequence reads: CASSARHREAGNEQFF. The CDR3 DNA reads as TGTGCCAGCAGCGCTCGCCATCGGGAGGCGGGGAATGAGCAGTTCTTC.